This TCR beta chain was sequenced in a study of cytomegalovirus exposure and HLA in healthy donors (dated by TCRdb to 2016 to 2017). Some background on the complete study: An earlier analysis of 587 of the donors reported 250 to 350 Gb of sequence data and approximately 120 million unique TCR beta sequences obtained from about 200 million T cells. Typing coverage varied by locus: roughly 629-640 donors for A, B, C, DRB1 and DQB1; approximately 500 for DQA1; more than 600 for DPA1; approximately 490 for DPB1. Along with the approximately 700-subject first cohort, a separate validation cohort of 120 different subjects was used. Both class I and class II loci were covered by HLA typing, at four-digit resolution. The later analysis used no new phenotypic data to find candidate immune exposures, relying instead on TCR beta sequences and their occurrence across donors. Among around 400 genotyped donors of the cohort, an average of around 250,000 unique TCR beta nucleotide sequences was sequenced per donor, of which about 18% were non-productive. In a later analysis, previously published TCR beta repertoires from more than 500 donors were re-analyzed and high-resolution HLA genotyping was added so that TCR occurrence patterns could be studied. In an earlier analysis of 587 of the donors, high-throughput TCR beta sequencing was used to judge whether each TCR beta V gene segment behaved as functional or pseudogenic. Donor age, sex, ethnicity and CMV serostatus were collected together with the repertoire data. To predict cytomegalovirus infection status, the study brought together high-throughput TCR immunosequencing, statistical association of individual TCRs with disease status, and machine learning. The study used immunosequencing to profile the T cell repertoires of approximately 640 subjects and linked those repertoires to cytomegalovirus serostatus. The genetic ancestry cluster associated with self-reported Caucasian donors included about 81% of the 398 genotyped donors. The aim of the study was to test whether cataloging public T cell receptors could identify signatures of past pathogen exposure. An early release that covered fewer than 750 HLA-typed donors contained around 300 gigabases of sequencing data and approximately 85 million unique TCR sequences. In a later genetic analysis, genome-wide SNP genotypes for about three fifths of the roughly 670 donors were used, and that subset was treated as a discovery cohort. Every discovery cohort repertoire had been produced on one sequencing platform. About five DR-DQ haplotypes were treated as single units for association and clustering because of strong linkage in the cohort. Overall study outcomes, separate from this receptor: Because counts were too low, seventeen rarely observed V segments, including chromosome 9 orphons, were excluded from the earlier analysis of several hundred of the donors. V-gene and J-gene trimming of TCR beta chains was associated with a missense DCLRE1C variant in a later genetic analysis, and the association was replicated in an independent cohort. For the cohort, immune exposure information was limited to CMV serostatus. Only TCR beta chains were sequenced in this cohort, and the absence of alpha or paired-chain data limited detectable features. The authors suggested that the approach could potentially be extended to other disease states and immunological phenotypes. While some public TCRs were present in many individuals, most TCR sequences turned up only very rarely across donors. Presence/absence analyses assumed roughly uniform sequencing depth across donors, an assumption that may not hold. In a later analysis, most CMV-associated TCR beta chains were found to appear HLA-restricted, with HLA associations seemingly driven largely by CMV exposure. Broadly in line with IMGT annotations, most TCR beta V segments showed up in productive rearrangements about 87% or about 30% of the time in an earlier analysis of around 550 of the donors. In both the original and validation cohorts, the classifier was reported to diagnose cytomegalovirus status with high specificity and sensitivity. A further reported finding was that TCR beta sequences accurately predicted the HLA-A and HLA-B alleles for most subjects in the first cohort. Specific HLA alleles were associated with about 17,000 TCR beta sequences at a false discovery rate of 0.05 in a later analysis. Compared with the roughly 670-donor mean, donors in an Asian-associated ancestry cluster had fewer N-insertions in productive TCRs, according to a later genetic analysis. In vitro tests confirmed that three of the cytomegalovirus-associated TCR beta chains recognize cytomegalovirus antigens. The study gave a list of under 200 TCR beta chains associated with cytomegalovirus. Because HLA typing was missing for some donors at each locus, association tests included only the typed subset. In a later analysis, TCR association rates were found to vary across HLA loci, with the most associated TCRs seen for DRB1 alleles and the fewest for HLA-C alleles. The sequencing pipeline was judged likely to have produced a cluster of highly shared sequence variants as a technical artifact. Compared with equally common non-associated chains, HLA-associated TCR beta chains in a later analysis were more clonally expanded and had lower generation probabilities. In a later analysis, several top co-occurrence clusters were reported to appear linked to parvovirus B19, influenza, CMV and Epstein-Barr virus. Strong co-occurrence of HLA alleles, especially DR and DQ, made assigning TCR associations to individual alleles difficult. Linkage disequilibrium might explain the correlated functional status among segregating V segments, but an unknown experimental factor could not be ruled out.

Regarding this clone: Its antigen is unknown. No base quality information exists; no much larger clone differs at one position.

The cohort comprised 710 or so healthy bone marrow donors. At the time of sampling, all cohort members were nominally healthy, though unrecorded immune exposures were likely present. The donor tested CMV seropositive and was one of the 289 seropositive cohort members. A peripheral blood sample was collected from each donor, and TCR beta sequencing was performed on peripheral blood mononuclear cells. The Qiagen DNeasy Blood Extraction Kit was used to extract genomic DNA from the blood cell samples. The library was generated by the immunoSEQ multiplex PCR assay. For the multiplex PCR, a mixture combining 60 forward primers for TCR Vbeta segments and 13 reverse primers for TCR Jbeta segments was used. Amplification of the CDR3 region of rearranged TCR beta genes was performed with a multiplex PCR assay on genomic DNA. Amplified TCR beta libraries were sequenced as 87-base-pair reads on the Illumina HiSeq System. The study's own analysis went as follows. A later analysis tallied 80 million to 95 million unique TCR beta chains across the 700 or so repertoires, and some 10 million of those chains were shared by two or more donors. Raw reads were error-corrected and collapsed into unique sequences by a nearest-neighbor algorithm in which closely related sequences were merged to remove PCR and sequencing errors. CDR3 sequences were aligned to IMGT reference sequences to assign V, D and J gene segments. Each retained sequence needed at least a six-nucleotide match to both a V gene segment and a J gene segment. A rearrangement counted as productive if the CDR3 had no stop codons and remained in frame with V and J, and every other rearrangement counted as non-productive. CDR3 was defined according to IMGT convention as the region running from the second conserved V-encoded cysteine to the conserved J-encoded phenylalanine. The earlier analysis of 587 of the donors excluded sequences that lacked an unambiguous match to a single V gene segment. In an earlier analysis of approximately 500 of the donors, a V segment was called functional when productive rearrangements were above 56.7%, and segregating when the standard deviation between donors exceeded 5%. A statistical classification framework was developed to diagnose cytomegalovirus status using the catalog of TCR beta chain sequences. In a later analysis, V and J genes were assigned by comparing TCR nucleotide sequences against IMGT/GENE-DB human TR gene sequences. The TCRdist pipeline was used in a later analysis to assign CDR3 sequences and most-parsimonious VDJ recombination scenarios. In a later analysis, every TCR beta chain was defined by the combination of its CDR3 amino acid sequence and its V-gene family, and reads without a unique V-gene family were dropped. As a way to deal with suspected cross-contamination and a sequencing artifact, a later analysis dropped roughly 600 nucleotide sequences that were highly shared and had low generation probability. A later analysis calculated a clonal expansion index for each public chain from normalized within-repertoire ranks of inferred template counts. Generation probabilities in a later analysis came from a VDJ recombination model fitted to out-of-frame rearrangements, and those results were checked against IGoR. In a later analysis, TCR-TCR, TCR-HLA and TCR-CMV co-occurrence was scored with hypergeometric tests, and a repertoire-size bias correction was applied to TCR pairs. To estimate false discovery rates, a later analysis permuted the HLA or CMV assignments 20 times. In a later analysis, co-occurring TCRs were grouped using DBSCAN, with TCRdist sequence similarity added in when clustering inside HLA-allele-positive subsets. For co-occurrence clustering, repertoires with fewer than 30,000 or more than 120,000 public chains were excluded, along with roughly 5 repertoires with anomalous nucleotide sharing. The immuneACCESS repertoire file appears here via TCRdb, limited to in-frame rearrangements. These files lack a portion of the clones; in checked studies, under half of the deficit traces to unresolved V genes, and the cause of the others is not known. V, J and clone size are those of that table, while D and trimming were read from the DNA. Across this sample there are under 200,000 clones, with 60% to 85% seen only once. The ten biggest clones cover about 2.7% of the sample.

The receptor was isolated from a woman aged 45-60 years in good health and CMV-seropositive. The sequenced sample was PBMCs.

This receptor has the CDR3 CASSPGTANTGELFF. The DNA is TGCGCCAGCAGTCCCGGGACTGCGAACACCGGGGAGCTGTTTTTT. Rearrangement joined TRBV5-1 to TRBJ2-2; the D region possibly corresponds to TRBD2 (6 bases align). CDR1 and CDR2 are drawn from the germline V gene: SGHRS, YFSETQ. The CDR3 spans 15 residues, from the cysteine through the phenylalanine. Of the read, only the CDR3 DNA is kept; its 45 bases are in frame from base 1. V sheds 5 bases and J sheds 0 bases, leaving 11 bases between their ends.